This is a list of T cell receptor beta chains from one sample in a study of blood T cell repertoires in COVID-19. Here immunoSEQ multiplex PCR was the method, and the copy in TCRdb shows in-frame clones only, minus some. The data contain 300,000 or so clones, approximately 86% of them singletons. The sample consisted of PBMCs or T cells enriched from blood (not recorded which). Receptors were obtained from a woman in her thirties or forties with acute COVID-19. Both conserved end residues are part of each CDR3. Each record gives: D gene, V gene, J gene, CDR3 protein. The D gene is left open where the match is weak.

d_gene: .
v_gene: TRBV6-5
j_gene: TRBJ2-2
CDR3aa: CASSYSRAAMIGELFF

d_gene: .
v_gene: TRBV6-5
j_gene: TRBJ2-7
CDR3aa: CASSYWSGGTNEQYF

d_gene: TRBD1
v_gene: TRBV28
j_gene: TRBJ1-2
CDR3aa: CASSSQGAQGYGYTF

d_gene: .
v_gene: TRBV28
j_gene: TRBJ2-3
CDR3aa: CASSLFSGVKDTQYF

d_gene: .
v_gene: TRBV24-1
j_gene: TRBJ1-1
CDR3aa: CATSEGQYTEAFF

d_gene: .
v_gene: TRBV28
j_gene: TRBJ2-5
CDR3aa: CASSPRETQYF

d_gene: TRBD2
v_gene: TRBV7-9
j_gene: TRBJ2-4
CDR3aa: CASSFGSGAGTKNIQYF

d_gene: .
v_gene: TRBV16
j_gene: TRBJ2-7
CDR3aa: CASSQSPDLTYEQYF

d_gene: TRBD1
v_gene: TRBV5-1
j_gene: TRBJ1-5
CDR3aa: CASSPGTGSVQPQHF

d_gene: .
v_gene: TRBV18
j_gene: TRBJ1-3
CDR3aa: CASSPAAQGNTIYF

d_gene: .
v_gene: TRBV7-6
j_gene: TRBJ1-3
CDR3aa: CASSLALPSSGNTIYF

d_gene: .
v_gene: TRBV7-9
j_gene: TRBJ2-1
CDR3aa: CASSLAPGGGSDEQFF

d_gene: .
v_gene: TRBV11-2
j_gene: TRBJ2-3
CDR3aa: CASSLETGNTDTQYF

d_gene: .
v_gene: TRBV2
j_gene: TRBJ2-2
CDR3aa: CASKVLLNTGELFF

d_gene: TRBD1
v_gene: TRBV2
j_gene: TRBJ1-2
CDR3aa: CASSFLTGVNYGYTF

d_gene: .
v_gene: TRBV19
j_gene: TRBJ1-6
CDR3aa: CASSIEGASYNSPLHF

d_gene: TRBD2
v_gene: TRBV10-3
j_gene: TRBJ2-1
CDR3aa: CAISDPGGLGSNEQFF

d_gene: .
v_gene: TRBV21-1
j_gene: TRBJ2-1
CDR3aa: CASSKLGTSASINEQFF

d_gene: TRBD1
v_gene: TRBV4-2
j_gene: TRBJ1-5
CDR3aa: CASSQRQGRPQHF

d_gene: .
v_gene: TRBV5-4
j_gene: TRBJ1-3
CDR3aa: CASSLEPGYENTIYF

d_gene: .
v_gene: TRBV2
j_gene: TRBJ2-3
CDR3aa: CASSVTDTQYF

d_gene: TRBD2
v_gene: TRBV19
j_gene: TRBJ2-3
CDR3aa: CATTRTSPSDTQYF

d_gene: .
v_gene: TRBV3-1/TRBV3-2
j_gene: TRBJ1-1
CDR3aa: CASSQVSRDLTSTEAFF

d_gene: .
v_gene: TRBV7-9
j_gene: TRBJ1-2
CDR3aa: CASSLARGTAGYTF

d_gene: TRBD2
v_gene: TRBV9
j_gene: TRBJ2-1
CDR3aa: CASSVGTSENEQFF

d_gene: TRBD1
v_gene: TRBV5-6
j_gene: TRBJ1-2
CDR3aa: CASSLEQGAGYTF

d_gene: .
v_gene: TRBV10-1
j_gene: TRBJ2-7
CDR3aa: CASSEEQVAYEQYF

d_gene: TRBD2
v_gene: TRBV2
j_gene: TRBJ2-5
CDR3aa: CASRHMTSGRVSAETQYF

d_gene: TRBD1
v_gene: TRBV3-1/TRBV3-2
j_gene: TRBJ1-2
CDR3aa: CASSQDSPGQGFYVNYGYTF

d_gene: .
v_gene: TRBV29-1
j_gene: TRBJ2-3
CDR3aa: CSVGRDSTDTQYF

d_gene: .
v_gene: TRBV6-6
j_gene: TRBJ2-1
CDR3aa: CASREPAGNEQFF

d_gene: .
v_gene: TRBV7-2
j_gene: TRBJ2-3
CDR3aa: CASSLGGSLRTDTQYF

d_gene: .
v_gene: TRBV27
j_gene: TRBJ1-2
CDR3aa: CASSLSPQEGYGYTF

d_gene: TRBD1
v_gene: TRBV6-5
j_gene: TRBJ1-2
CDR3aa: CLTGGVESYGYTF

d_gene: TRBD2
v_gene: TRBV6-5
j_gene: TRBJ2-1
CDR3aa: CASSYSGTRQFF

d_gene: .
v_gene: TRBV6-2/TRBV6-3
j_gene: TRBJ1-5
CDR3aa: CASSYGGASNQPQHF

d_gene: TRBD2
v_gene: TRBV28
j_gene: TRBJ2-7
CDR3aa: CASRFIAGVVYEQYF

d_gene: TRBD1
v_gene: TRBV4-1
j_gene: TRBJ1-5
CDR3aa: CASSQGDRQGRFSYSNQPQHF

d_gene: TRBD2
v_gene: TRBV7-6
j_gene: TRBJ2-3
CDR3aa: CASSLVFGLAGGPSDTQYF

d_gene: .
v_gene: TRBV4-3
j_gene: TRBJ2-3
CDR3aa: CASSQASRDTQYF

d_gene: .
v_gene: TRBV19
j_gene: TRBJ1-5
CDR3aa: CASSMLYSSNQPQHF

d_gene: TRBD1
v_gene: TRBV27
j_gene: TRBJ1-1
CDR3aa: CASSLFQGANTEAFF

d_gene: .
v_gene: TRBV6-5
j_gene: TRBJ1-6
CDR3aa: CASSYIGSSYNSPLHF

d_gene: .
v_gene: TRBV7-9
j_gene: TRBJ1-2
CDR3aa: CASSPTGTSNYGYTF

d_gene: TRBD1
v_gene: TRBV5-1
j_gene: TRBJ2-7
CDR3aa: CASSSTGARGVYEQYF

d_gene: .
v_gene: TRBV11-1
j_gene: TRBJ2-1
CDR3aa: CASSFQQNPEQFF

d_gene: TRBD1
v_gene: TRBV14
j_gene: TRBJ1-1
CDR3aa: CASSPLDRDTEAFF

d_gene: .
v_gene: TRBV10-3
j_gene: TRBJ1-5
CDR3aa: CAISVGDNQPQHF

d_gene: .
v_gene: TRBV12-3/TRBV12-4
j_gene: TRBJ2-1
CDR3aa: CASSRSDEQFF

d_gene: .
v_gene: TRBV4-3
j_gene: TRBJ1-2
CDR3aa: CASSQDYQTGRSYGYTF

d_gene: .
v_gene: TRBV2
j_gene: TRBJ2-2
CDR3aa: CASSVGGPNTGELFF

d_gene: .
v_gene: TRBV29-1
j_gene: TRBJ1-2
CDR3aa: CSVEEWKAPYGYTF

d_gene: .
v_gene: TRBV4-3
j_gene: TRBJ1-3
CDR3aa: CASSQEGGMYSGNTIYF

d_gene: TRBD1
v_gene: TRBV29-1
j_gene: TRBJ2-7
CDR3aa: CSIRTGNEQYF